These 15 T cell receptor beta chains originate from one sample sequenced in a study of blood T cell repertoires in COVID-19. Assay: immunoSEQ multiplex PCR; the TCRdb copy retains only in-frame clones and omits some. This table has approximately 290,000 clones, around 85% appearing once. Sequenced: peripheral blood. These receptors came from a human donor with COVID-19, enrolled during active disease. The donor label of this sample is uncertain.

The V call is TRBV4-2, the J call TRBJ2-2; D possibly corresponds to TRBD1 (6 bases). Between the trimmed V and J ends, which lost 4 bases and 1 base, there was a span of 10 bases. Germline values: CDR1 LGHNA, CDR2 YNFKEQ. There are 15 residues in the CDR3. CDR3 in DNA: TGTGCCAGCAGCCGATGGGGACAGAACACCGGGGAGCTGTTTTTT. Encoded protein: CASSRWGQNTGELFF.

V gene TRBV28 combines with J gene TRBJ2-7, with 7 bases aligning to TRBD1. The V and J ends lost 6 bases and 4 bases, in that order; junction bases with no gene match: 9. CDR3 size: 14 residues. Germline V gene sequence: CDR1 MDHEN, CDR2 SYDVKM. CDR3 DNA sequence: TGTGCCAGCAGCAGTCCGGGACAGATATACGAGCAGTACTTC. Residues: CASSSPGQIYEQYF.

The V gene is TRBV18, the J gene TRBJ1-1; 12 bases are shared with TRBD1. Germline V gene sequence: CDR1 KGHSH, CDR2 LQKENI. V lost 3 bases and J lost 7; bases outside the gene matches: 3. CDR3 length equals 14 residues. This CDR3 is CASSPGTGGYEAFF. The DNA of the CDR3 is TGTGCCAGCTCACCGGGGACAGGGGGCTATGAAGCTTTCTTT.

The gene calls are TRBV27 and TRBJ1-5; D is ambiguous. Deletions cut 11 bases from V and 5 bases from J, with 16 bases between. The CDR3 contains 13 residues. Germline CDR1 is MNHEY and CDR2 is SMNVEV (reference sequence). CDR3 bases: TGTGCCTCAAGAGGGCCCTATCATCAGCCCCAGCATTTT. Its protein is CASRGPYHQPQHF.

The chain carries TRBV5-4 and TRBJ2-1; 7 positions agree with TRBD2. The CDR3 covers 14 residues. The trim removed 4 bases at V and 5 bases at J, leaving 6 bases unmatched. CDR1 and CDR2 from the germline V gene are SGHNT and YYREEE (reference sequence). CDR3 DNA sequence: TGTGCCAGCAGCACCGGGACTACCAACAATGAGCAGTTCTTC. As protein: CASSTGTTNNEQFF.

This chain links TRBV14 with TRBJ1-2; D gene unclear. Deletions cut 1 base from V and 4 bases from J, with 10 bases between. The germline gives CDR1 SGHDN, CDR2 FVKESK. This CDR3 spans 14 amino acids. The CDR3 nucleotides are TGTGCCAGCAGCCAAGTAGCGTCGGGCTATGGCTACACCTTC. Its protein is CASSQVASGYGYTF.

This rearrangement joins TRBV6-5 to TRBJ1-1; D is perhaps TRBD1 (6 bases). Trimming took 4 bases from V and 2 from J, leaving 17 bases between them. The CDR3 loop spans 16 amino acids. Germline loops: CDR1 MNHEY, CDR2 SVGAGI. CDR3 sequence: CASSSWTDFPNTEAFF. Here the CDR3 DNA reads TGTGCCAGCAGTTCCTGGACAGATTTCCCAAACACTGAAGCTTTCTTT.

The V and J genes are TRBV9 and TRBJ2-3, with 8 bases identical to TRBD2. The ends lost 0 bases at V and 8 bases at J; junction bases unmatched: 14. Germline CDR1 and CDR2: SGDLS and YYNGEE. The CDR3 runs 17 residues. CDR3 loop: CASSVAATSGARGTQYF. Written as DNA, the CDR3 is TGTGCCAGCAGCGTAGCCGCCACTAGCGGAGCCCGAGGTACGCAGTATTTT.

V gene TRBV12-2 combines with J gene TRBJ2-7; TRBD2, the table's D call, was not compared with the DNA. TRBV12-2 is an annotated pseudogene. The CDR3 runs to 15 residues. The CDR3 protein is CASRLNRGRTYEQYF. In DNA, the CDR3 is TGTGCAAGTCGCTTGAACCGGGGGAGGACCTACGAGCAGTACTTC.

This rearrangement joins TRBV19 to TRBJ2-2; TRBD1 matches 10 bases. The CDR3 length is 15 residues. The V segment lost 6 bases and the J segment 3 bases; nucleotides outside the gene matches: 4. Germline CDR1 reads LNHDA; CDR2 reads SQIVND (reference sequence). This chain's CDR3 is CASSPGQGYTGELFF. CDR3 nucleotides: TGTGCCAGTAGCCCGGGACAGGGGTACACCGGGGAGCTGTTTTTT.

The genes are TRBV24-1 and TRBJ1-2, with TRBD1 identical over 7 bases. Losses at the gene ends were 6 bases for V and 3 bases for J; bases not matched to a gene: 9. Germline loops: CDR1 KGHDR, CDR2 SFDVKD. The CDR3 runs 15 residues. CDR3 sequence reads: CATSPSDREYYGYTF. In nucleotides, the CDR3 is TGTGCCACCAGTCCCTCCGACAGGGAGTACTATGGCTACACCTTC.

The chain carries TRBV28 and TRBJ1-5; D remains ambiguous. The V end lost 1 base, the J end lost 3 bases, and 7 bases lay between the germline ends. The CDR3 contains 14 residues. CDR1 is MDHEN, CDR2 SYDVKM, per germline. The CDR3 DNA sequence: TGTGCCAGCAGTTTATCAGGTACCAATCAGCCCCAGCATTTT. As protein: CASSLSGTNQPQHF.

The chain carries TRBV29-1 and TRBJ2-7; possible D gene TRBD1, 8 bases. The CDR3 is made up of 14 amino acids. The germline CDR1 and CDR2 sequences are SQVTM and ANQGSEA. Trimming stripped 6 bases from V and 5 bases from J, with 20 bases between. The CDR3 nucleotides are TGCAGCGTCGGAGACCGGACAGGGAGGGACGAGCAGTACTTC. Its translation: CSVGDRTGRDEQYF.

This clone was picked up a small number of times. The chain uses TRBV9 and TRBJ1-2; TRBD1 is a possible D gene (6 bases). Germline V gives CDR1 SGDLS, CDR2 YYNGEE. CDR3 length equals 16 residues. V was pared by 6 bases and J by 4 bases, with 22 bases between. CDR3 region: CASTPTPGASVYGYTF. In DNA form, the CDR3 reads TGTGCCAGCACCCCAACCCCAGGGGCGAGCGTCTATGGCTACACCTTC.

The chain joins TRBV7-2 to TRBJ2-5; D is unclear. The CDR3 runs to 12 residues. Germline V gene data show CDR1 as SGHTA and CDR2 as FQGNSA. Trimming removed 1 base at V and 4 bases at J, with 4 bases between. CDR3 residues: CASSLVRETQYF. The CDR3 DNA is TGTGCCAGCAGCTTAGTTAGAGAGACCCAGTACTTC.